This TCR beta chain was identified in a study of neurological immune-mediated disorders. Using its own MiXCR run on the 5' RACE reads, TCRdb lists one record per CDR3 protein. The sample shows roughly 70,000 distinct CDR3 sequences, around 5.5% of them seen only once. This clonotype was counted ten times or more. The junction and the germline gene differ at one end; a read error may be behind it. The CDR3 has 15 amino acids. CDR1 and CDR2 (germline): SGHRS, YFSETQ. Sequencing was carried out using PBMCs. The chain combines TRBV5-1 with TRBJ2-5; 14 bases agree with TRBD2. The source of this sequence is a woman aged 30 to 39 with multiple sclerosis. The CDR3 nucleotides are TGCGCCAGCAGTTTGGGACTAGCGGGGGTACCGACCCAGTACTTC. Translation gives CASSLGLAGVPTQYF.